These 27 T cell receptor beta chains were all obtained from the same sample, sequenced in a study of shared clonotypes between healthy human individuals. The data were produced by immunoSEQ multiplex PCR, yet TCRdb's version contains in-frame clones alone and is incomplete. The repertoire holds millions of clones, with around 90% as singletons. What was sequenced was naive CD4+ T cells sorted from blood. The subset is: CD45RA+ positively selected. The receptors were sampled from a man between 18 and 35 years old in good health.

V and J are TRBV9 and TRBJ2-7; 10 nucleotides agree with TRBD2. After removal of 0 bases from V and 5 bases from J, the junction contained 11 bases not matched to a gene. This CDR3 comprises 17 residues. Per germline, CDR1 SGDLS and CDR2 YYNGEE. CDR3: CASSVGLAGEFNHEQYF. CDR3 DNA: TGTGCCAGCAGCGTAGGGCTAGCGGGAGAGTTTAACCACGAGCAGTACTTC.

V is TRBV5-3 and J is TRBJ1-4; D not certain. TRBV5-3 is marked as an open reading frame, function uncertain. Trimming removed 1 base from V and 4 bases from J, with 8 bases in between. The CDR3 covers 14 residues. This chain's CDR3 is CARSLLQSNEKLFF. In DNA, the CDR3 is TGTGCCAGAAGCTTGCTGCAGAGTAATGAAAAACTGTTTTTT.

This chain's CDR3 is CSGDSRDRQETQYF. The CDR3 DNA is TGCAGCGGTGACTCACGGGACAGGCAAGAGACCCAGTACTTC. V and J are TRBV29-1 and TRBJ2-5, with 8 positions matching TRBD1. The V segment lost 7 bases and the J segment 2 bases; nucleotides outside the gene matches: 9. Germline assignment: CDR1 SQVTM and CDR2 ANQGSEA. The CDR3 is 14 residues long.

The rearrangement joins TRBV5-1 to TRBJ1-2; 12 nucleotides agree with TRBD1. The CDR3 runs to 15 residues. V trimming: 2 bases; J trimming: 8 bases; junction bases outside the gene matches: 7. CDR1 is SGHRS, CDR2 YFSETQ, per germline. The CDR3 is CASSFGTGGSWGYTF. The CDR3 DNA follows: TGCGCCAGCAGCTTTGGGACAGGGGGCTCTTGGGGCTACACCTTC. Complete variable domain (other parts from reference TRBV5-1 and TRBJ1-2): KAGVTQTPRYLIKTRGQQVTLSCSPISGHRSVSWYQQTPGQGLQFLFEYFSETQRNKGNFPGRFSGRQFSNSRSEMNVSTLELGDSALYLCASSFGTGGSWGYTFGSGTRLTVV.

The V gene is TRBV4-1, the J gene TRBJ1-1, with a weak D call TRBD1 (6 bases). The V end lost 2 bases, the J end lost 1 base, and 14 bases lay between the germline ends. The CDR3 covers 16 residues. CDR1 MGHRA and CDR2 YSYEKL come from the germline V gene. The chain's CDR3 is CASSQSSGARNTEAFF. Written as DNA, the CDR3 is TGCGCCAGCAGCCAATCGTCAGGGGCACGGAACACTGAAGCTTTCTTT.

The chain has TRBV4-1 and TRBJ2-7; TRBD2 aligns across 9 bases. This CDR3 spans 15 amino acids. V dropped 0 bases and J dropped 6; count of bases not matched to a gene: 6. Germline CDR1 and CDR2: MGHRA and YSYEKL. For the CDR3, the DNA is TGCGCCAGCAGCCAAGAGGGCGGGGGGGTCGGCGAGCAGTACTTC. This gives the protein CASSQEGGGVGEQYF.

The chain carries TRBV27 and TRBJ1-2; a possible D gene is TRBD1 (6 bases). There are 12 residues in the CDR3. Trimming removed 6 bases at V and 11 bases at J, with 16 bases between. CDR1 MNHEY and CDR2 SMNVEV come from the germline V gene (reference sequence). The CDR3, as DNA: TGTGCCAGCAGCTCTATGACAGGCTTTTACACCTTC. It specifies CASSSMTGFYTF.

V is TRBV21-1 and J is TRBJ2-2. TRBV21-1 represents a pseudogene. This CDR3 contains 12 residues. The CDR3 reads CASSKDSGELFF. In DNA, the CDR3 is TGTGCCAGCAGCAAAGATTCCGGGGAGCTGTTTTTT.

The chain joins TRBV5-1 to TRBJ1-2, with 11 bases identical to TRBD1. Germline V gives CDR1 SGHRS, CDR2 YFSETQ. V shed 4 bases, J shed 4 bases, and the junction held 6 bases outside the gene matches. CDR3 length equals 15 residues. The CDR3 loop reads CASSAGTGGLYGYTF. DNA of the CDR3: TGCGCCAGCAGCGCCGGGACAGGGGGGCTCTATGGCTACACCTTC.

The V call is TRBV6-1, the J call TRBJ1-5; D might be TRBD1 (6 bases). There are 13 residues in the CDR3. The germline gives CDR1 MNHNS, CDR2 SASEGT. V lost 5 bases and J 7 bases, leaving 12 bases between the germline ends. CDR3 amino acids: CASSSGVEQPQHF. The CDR3 nucleotides read TGTGCCAGCAGTTCAGGGGTTGAACAGCCCCAGCATTTT.

The chain links TRBV4-3 to TRBJ2-3; maybe TRBD2 (5 bases). V lost 0 bases to trimming and J lost 4 bases, with 11 bases between them. Germline CDR1 and CDR2: LGHNA and YSLEER. This CDR3 is built from 15 residues. The CDR3 nucleotides are TGCGCCAGCAGCCAAGAAACCCGGGGTCCAGATACGCAGTATTTT. Translated: CASSQETRGPDTQYF.

The chain links TRBV4-2 to TRBJ1-2; TRBD1 matches 8 bases. Germline CDR1 is LGHNA and CDR2 is YNFKEQ. The CDR3 extends over 15 amino acids. The ends lost 1 base at V and 3 bases at J; junction bases unmatched: 4. CDR3 amino acids: CASSQGGQEYYGYTF. Written as DNA, the CDR3 is TGTGCCAGCAGCCAAGGGGGACAGGAATACTATGGCTACACCTTC.

V and J are TRBV7-3 and TRBJ1-2; D might be TRBD1 (5 bases). There are 16 residues in the CDR3. Trimming pared 1 base from V and 4 bases from J, leaving 16 bases between. Looked up from germline, CDR1 is SGHTA and CDR2 is FQGTGA. CDR3 nucleotide sequence: TGTGCCAGCAGCTTAAATGTTGGACAAAATTTCTATGGCTACACCTTC. The encoded protein is CASSLNVGQNFYGYTF.

V gene TRBV5-1 combines with J gene TRBJ2-3; TRBD1 matches 7 bases. Germline V gene lookup returns CDR1 SGHRS and CDR2 YFSETQ. This CDR3 spans 13 amino acids. V dropped 4 bases and J dropped 6; count of bases not matched to a gene: 5. CDR3 in amino acids: CASSHGQADTQYF. CDR3 in DNA: TGCGCCAGCAGCCATGGACAGGCGGATACGCAGTATTTT.

The chain links TRBV9 to TRBJ2-3; D gene uncertain. The V end lost 0 bases, the J end lost 1 base, and 9 bases lay between the germline ends. Germline lookup yields CDR1 SGDLS and CDR2 YYNGEE. This CDR3 contains 15 residues. The CDR3 spells CASSVAPSGTDTQYF. The CDR3 coding sequence is TGTGCCAGCAGCGTAGCCCCTTCCGGCACAGATACGCAGTATTTT. The whole variable domain, remainder taken from reference TRBV9 and TRBJ2-3, is DSGVTQTPKHLITATGQRVTLRCSPRSGDLSVYWYQQSLDQGLQFLIQYYNGEERAKGNILERFSAQQFPDLHSELNLSSLELGDSALYFCASSVAPSGTDTQYFGPGTRLTVL.

The CDR3 sequence is CASSLAGDSSYGYTF. The DNA for the CDR3 is TGTGCCAGCAGCTTGGCAGGGGACAGTTCCTATGGCTACACCTTC. The chain joins TRBV5-6 to TRBJ1-2, with 7 bases that match TRBD1. Germline-derived CDR1 and CDR2 are SGHDT and YYEEEE. V lost 0 bases, J lost 4 bases, and 6 bases stayed unmatched. The CDR3 runs to 15 residues.

V gene TRBV19 combines with J gene TRBJ2-7, with TRBD1 matching 7 bases. The CDR3 is 15 amino acids. The V gene end was trimmed by 9 bases and the J gene end by 2 bases; junction bases not matched to a gene: 13. Looked up from germline, CDR1 is LNHDA and CDR2 is SQIVND (reference sequence). The CDR3 protein is CASRARAGGTYEQYF. The CDR3 DNA reads TGTGCCAGCCGAGCCAGGGCAGGGGGTACCTACGAGCAGTACTTC.

This sequence joins TRBV13 and TRBJ2-1; 12 bases align to TRBD2. The length of the CDR3 is 15 residues. Germline V gene lookup returns CDR1 PRHDT and CDR2 FYEKMQ (reference sequence). The V gene end was trimmed by 6 bases and the J gene end by 10 bases; junction bases not matched to a gene: 10. This CDR3 reads CASSSSGGASDEQFF. CDR3 bases: TGTGCCAGCAGTTCTAGCGGGGGGGCGTCAGACGAGCAGTTCTTC.

This rearrangement joins TRBV28 to TRBJ1-1; D is possibly TRBD1 (6 bases). Deletions cut 5 bases from V and 4 bases from J, with 20 bases between. The CDR3 is made up of 16 amino acids. Germline values: CDR1 MDHEN, CDR2 SYDVKM. DNA of the CDR3: TGTGCCAGCAGTGCCTTGCAGGGGTTATCGAGCACTGAAGCTTTCTTT. It encodes CASSALQGLSSTEAFF.

V is TRBV25-1 and J is TRBJ1-5; perhaps TRBD1 as D (5 bases). This CDR3 region has 14 residues. Trimming took 6 bases from V and 1 from J, leaving 10 bases between them. Germline loops: CDR1 MGHDK, CDR2 SYGVNS. CDR3 sequence: CASSSRDSNQPQHF. The CDR3 DNA reads TGTGCCAGCAGCAGCCGGGACAGCAATCAGCCCCAGCATTTT. The whole variable domain, filled in from reference TRBV25-1 and TRBJ1-5, reads EADIYQTPRYLVIGTGKKITLECSQTMGHDKMYWYQQDPGMELHLIHYSYGVNSTEKGDLSSESTVSRIRTEHFPLTLESARPSHTSQYLCASSSRDSNQPQHFGDGTRLSIL.

CDR3 region: CAGSRDNQETQYF. The CDR3 DNA follows: TGTGCCGGGTCCCGGGACAACCAAGAGACCCAGTACTTC. The chain uses TRBV7-9 and TRBJ2-5, with a weak D call TRBD1 (6 bases). From germline, CDR1 is SEHNR and CDR2 FQNEAQ (reference sequence). The CDR3 is 13 residues long. The ends were cut back, 11 bases at V and 0 bases at J, with 13 bases in the middle. Filled out from reference TRBV7-9 and TRBJ2-5, the complete variable domain reads DTGVSQNPRHKITKRGQNVTFRCDPISEHNRLYWYRQTLGQGPEFLTYFQNEAQLEKSRLLSDRFSAERPKGSFSTLEIQRTEQGDSAMYLCAGSRDNQETQYFGPGTRLLVL.

The chain joins TRBV6-5 to TRBJ2-3; D unresolved. The germline V and J ends were trimmed by 3 bases and 0 bases, with 10 bases remaining between them. From germline, CDR1 is MNHEY and CDR2 SVGAGI. The CDR3 runs to 15 residues. DNA of the CDR3: TGTGCCAGCAGTTATGCAGCCCGAAGCACAGATACGCAGTATTTT. Translated, it gives CASSYAARSTDTQYF.

This clone has only a few counts. The chain employs TRBV6-1 and TRBJ1-6; TRBD1 might be the D (5 bases). The CDR3 has 16 residues. Germline loops: CDR1 MNHNS, CDR2 SASEGT. The germline V and J ends were trimmed by 0 bases and 10 bases, with 16 bases remaining between them. CDR3 loop: CASSEAAVAGTSPLHF. The DNA of the CDR3 is TGTGCCAGCAGTGAAGCGGCGGTGGCAGGGACCTCACCCCTCCACTTT.

This clone was detected only once. The gene calls are TRBV5-1 and TRBJ2-7; TRBD1 might be the D (5 bases). CDR1 and CDR2 (germline): SGHRS, YFSETQ. Trimming shortened V by 6 bases and J by 2 bases, and 15 bases separated the two germline ends. This CDR3 region has 14 residues. CDR3 in amino acids: CASTLEWGPYEQYF. The CDR3 region has the DNA TGCGCCAGCACCCTCGAGTGGGGCCCCTACGAGCAGTACTTC.

This clone was detected only a few times. This chain links TRBV7-9 with TRBJ1-1; TRBD1 is a possible D gene (6 bases). In germline, CDR1 is SEHNR, CDR2 FQNEAQ (reference sequence). Trimming shortened V by 7 bases and J by 12 bases, and 30 bases separated the two germline ends. CDR3 length: 16 amino acids. In DNA form, the CDR3 reads TGTGCCAGCATCCAACAGGGACGCCTACCCCAAGTGGAACCTTTCTTT. This translates into CASIQQGRLPQVEPFF.

The chain couples TRBV12-5 to TRBJ2-2; 8 bases are shared with TRBD2. The CDR3 loop spans 16 amino acids. CDR1 LGHNT and CDR2 FRNRAP come from the germline V gene. The V and J ends lost 5 bases and 2 bases, in that order; junction bases with no gene match: 7. The CDR3 coding sequence is TGTGCTAGTGGTCTCAACGCGGGGGGAAACACCGGGGAGCTGTTTTTT. This translates into CASGLNAGGNTGELFF.

The CDR3 reads CASSQDPGQSYEQYF. In DNA, the CDR3 is TGCGCCAGCAGCCAAGACCCAGGGCAGTCCTACGAGCAGTACTTC. The V and J genes are TRBV4-1 and TRBJ2-7; maybe TRBD1 (5 bases). CDR1 is MGHRA and CDR2 is YSYEKL in the germline V gene. With 0 bases removed from V and 1 base from J, the gap between germline ends came to 10 bases. The CDR3 is 15 amino acids.